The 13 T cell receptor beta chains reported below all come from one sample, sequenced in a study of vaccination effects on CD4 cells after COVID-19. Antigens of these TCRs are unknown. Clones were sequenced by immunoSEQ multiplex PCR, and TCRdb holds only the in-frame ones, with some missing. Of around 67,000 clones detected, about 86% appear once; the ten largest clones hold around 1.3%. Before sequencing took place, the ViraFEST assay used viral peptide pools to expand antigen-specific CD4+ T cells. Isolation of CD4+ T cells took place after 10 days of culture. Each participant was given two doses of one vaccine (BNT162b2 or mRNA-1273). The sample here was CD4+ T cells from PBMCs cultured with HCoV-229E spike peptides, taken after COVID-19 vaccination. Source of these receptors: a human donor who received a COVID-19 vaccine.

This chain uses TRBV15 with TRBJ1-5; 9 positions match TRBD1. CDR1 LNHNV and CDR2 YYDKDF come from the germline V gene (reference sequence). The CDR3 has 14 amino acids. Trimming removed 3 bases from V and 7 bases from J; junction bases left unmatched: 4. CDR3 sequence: CATSRGQGDQPQHF. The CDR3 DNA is TGTGCCACCAGCAGGGGACAGGGCGACCAGCCCCAGCATTTT.

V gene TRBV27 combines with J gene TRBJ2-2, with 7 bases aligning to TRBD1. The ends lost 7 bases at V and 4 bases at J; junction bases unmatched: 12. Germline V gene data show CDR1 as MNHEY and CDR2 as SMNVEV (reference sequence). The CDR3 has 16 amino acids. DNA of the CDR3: TGTGCCAGCACCTTCTTCCGGGACAGTGGCACCGGGGAGCTGTTTTTT. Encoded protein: CASTFFRDSGTGELFF.

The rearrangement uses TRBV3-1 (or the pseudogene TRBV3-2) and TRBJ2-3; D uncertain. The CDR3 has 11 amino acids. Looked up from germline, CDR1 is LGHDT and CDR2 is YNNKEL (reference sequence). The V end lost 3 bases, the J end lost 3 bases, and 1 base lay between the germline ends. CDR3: CASSQTDTQYF. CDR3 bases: TGTGCCAGCAGCCAGACAGATACGCAGTATTTT.

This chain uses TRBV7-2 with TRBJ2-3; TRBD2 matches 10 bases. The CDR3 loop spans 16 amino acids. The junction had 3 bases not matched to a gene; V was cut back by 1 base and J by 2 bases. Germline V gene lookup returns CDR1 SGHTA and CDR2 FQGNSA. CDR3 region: CASSLGLAGVTDTQYF. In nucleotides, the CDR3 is TGTGCCAGCAGCTTAGGTCTAGCGGGGGTCACAGATACGCAGTATTTT. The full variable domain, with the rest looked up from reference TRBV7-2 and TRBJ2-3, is GAGVSQSPSNKVTEKGKDVELRCDPISGHTALYWYRQSLGQGLEFLIYFQGNSAPDKSGLPSDRFSAERTGGSVSTLTIQRTQQEDSAVYLCASSLGLAGVTDTQYFGPGTRLTVL.

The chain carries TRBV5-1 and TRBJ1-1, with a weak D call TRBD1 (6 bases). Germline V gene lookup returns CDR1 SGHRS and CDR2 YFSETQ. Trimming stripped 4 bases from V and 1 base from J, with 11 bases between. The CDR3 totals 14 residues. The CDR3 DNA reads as TGCGCCAGCAGCGACGGGACAACGAACACTGAAGCTTTCTTT. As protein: CASSDGTTNTEAFF.

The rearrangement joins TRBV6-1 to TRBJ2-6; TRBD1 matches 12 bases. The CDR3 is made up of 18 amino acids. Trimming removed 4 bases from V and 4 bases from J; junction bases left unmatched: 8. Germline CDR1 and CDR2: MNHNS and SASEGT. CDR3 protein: CASSGAGQGAMGANVLTF. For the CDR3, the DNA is TGTGCCAGCAGTGGGGCGGGACAGGGGGCGATGGGGGCCAACGTCCTGACTTTC.

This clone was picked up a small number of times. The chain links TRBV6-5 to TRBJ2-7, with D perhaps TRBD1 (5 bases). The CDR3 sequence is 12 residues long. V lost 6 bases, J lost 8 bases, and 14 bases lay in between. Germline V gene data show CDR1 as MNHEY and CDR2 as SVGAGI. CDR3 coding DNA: TGTGCCAGCAGCCCCGACAGTGTCAAGCAGTACGTC. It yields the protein CASSPDSVKQYV.

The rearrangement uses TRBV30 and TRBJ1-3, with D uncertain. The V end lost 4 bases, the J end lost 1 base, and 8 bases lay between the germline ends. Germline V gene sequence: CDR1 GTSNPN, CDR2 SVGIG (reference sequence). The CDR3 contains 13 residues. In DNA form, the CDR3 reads TGTGCCTGGAATACTGATTCTGGAAACACCATATATTTT. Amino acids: CAWNTDSGNTIYF.

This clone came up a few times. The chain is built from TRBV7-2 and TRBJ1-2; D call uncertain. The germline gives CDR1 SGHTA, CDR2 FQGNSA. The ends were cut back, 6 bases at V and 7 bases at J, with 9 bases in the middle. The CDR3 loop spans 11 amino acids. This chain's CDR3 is CASSSSRGYTF. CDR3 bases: TGTGCCAGCAGTTCAAGTCGTGGCTACACCTTC.

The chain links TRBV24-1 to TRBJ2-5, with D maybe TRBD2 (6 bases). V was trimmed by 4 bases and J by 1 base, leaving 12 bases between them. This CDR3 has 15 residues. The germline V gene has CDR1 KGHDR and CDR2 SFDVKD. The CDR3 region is CATSDTRDSQETQYF. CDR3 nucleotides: TGTGCCACCAGTGACACTCGGGACTCCCAAGAGACCCAGTACTTC.

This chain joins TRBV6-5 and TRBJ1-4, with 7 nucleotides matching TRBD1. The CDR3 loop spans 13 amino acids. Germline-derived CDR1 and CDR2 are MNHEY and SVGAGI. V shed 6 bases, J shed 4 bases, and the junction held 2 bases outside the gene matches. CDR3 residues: CASSGTVNEKLFF. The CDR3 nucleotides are TGTGCCAGCAGCGGGACAGTTAATGAAAAACTGTTTTTT.

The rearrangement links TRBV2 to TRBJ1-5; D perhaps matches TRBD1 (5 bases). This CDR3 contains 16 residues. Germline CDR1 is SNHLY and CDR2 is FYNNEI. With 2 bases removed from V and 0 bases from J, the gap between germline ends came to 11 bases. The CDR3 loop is CASSEIRGVSNQPQHF. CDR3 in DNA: TGTGCCAGCAGTGAAATTAGGGGTGTTAGCAATCAGCCCCAGCATTTT. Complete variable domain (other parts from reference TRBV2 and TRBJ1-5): EPEVTQTPSHQVTQMGQEVILRCVPISNHLYFYWYRQILGQKVEFLVSFYNNEISEKSEIFDDQFSVERPDGSNFTLKIRSTKLEDSAMYFCASSEIRGVSNQPQHFGDGTRLSIL.

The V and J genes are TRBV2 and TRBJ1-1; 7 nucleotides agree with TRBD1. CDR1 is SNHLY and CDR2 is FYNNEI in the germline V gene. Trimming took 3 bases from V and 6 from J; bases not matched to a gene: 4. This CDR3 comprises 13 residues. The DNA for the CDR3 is TGTGCCAGCAGTGATAACAGGGGCCCTGAAGCTTTCTTT. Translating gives CASSDNRGPEAFF.